This T cell receptor (delta chain) was observed in a study of gamma-delta T cells after stem cell transplantation. TCRdb re-called clones from the RT-PCR reads using CATT. Among 1,500 to 2,000 delta-chain clones listed, 4.2% were seen once. The CDR3 consists of 19 residues. V trimming: 0 bases; J trimming: 1 base; junction bases outside the gene matches: 13. CDR1 TSWWSYY and CDR2 QGS come from the germline V gene. The gene calls are TRDV1 and TRDJ1, with TRDD3 matching over 8 bases. The sequenced sample was gamma-delta T cells. This receptor was obtained from a human donor. It is not recorded whose cells these are; they may come from a transplant donor. CDR3 in amino acids: CALGELVPYWGSITDKLIF. The CDR3 DNA reads as TGTGCTCTTGGGGAACTAGTACCCTACTGGGGGTCAATCACCGATAAACTCATCTTT.